This TCR beta chain appears in the sequencing data of a study of patients and donors after allogeneic stem cell transplantation. Germline V CDR1 and CDR2: MNHEY, SVGAGI. V was pared by 0 bases and J by 0 bases, with 21 bases between. The CDR3 sequence is 20 residues long. From the RT-PCR reads, TCRdb called clonotypes with MiXCR, one entry per CDR3 protein. Of some 150,000 distinct CDR3 sequences listed, approximately 37% are singletons. The TCR comes from a human donor who was either an allogeneic HSCT recipient or a stem cell or donor lymphocyte infusion donor (not recorded which). It is not recorded whose cells these are; they may come from a transplant donor. V usage is TRBV6-5 and J usage is TRBJ1-3; D perhaps matches TRBD1 (5 bases). Material: blood, either unsorted or a sorted T cell fraction (not recorded which). CDR3 sequence reads: CASSYSGDLGPGSSGNTIYF. For the CDR3, the DNA is TGTGCCAGCAGTTACTCGGGCGATTTGGGGCCAGGCAGCTCTGGAAACACCATATATTTT.